The rows below give T cell receptor beta chains drawn from one sample of a study of blood T cell repertoires in COVID-19. The assay was immunoSEQ multiplex PCR, and TCRdb's table has in-frame clones only and misses some. The sample has about 210,000 clones, around 85% seen once; the top ten hold roughly 0.7%. Sequenced: peripheral blood. Receptors were obtained from a man between 40 and 49 years old with acute or convalescent COVID-19. The CDR3 runs from the conserved cysteine through the conserved F or W. Fields, in order: D gene, J gene, clone size, V gene, CDR3 DNA, CDR3 protein. A D gene is named only where the DNA matches it firmly. The listing skips clone size in some rows; elsewhere it reads once, few, many or a size class.

>TRBD2|TRBJ2-1|-|TRBV4-2
TGTGCCAGCAGCCAAGTCCCTCTAGCGGGTACCAGCTCCTACAATGAGCAGTTCTTC
CASSQVPLAGTSSYNEQFF
>-|TRBJ2-1|-|TRBV2
TGTGCCAACGGAGGGGACTTATTCAATGAGCAGTTCTTC
CANGGDLFNEQFF
>TRBD1|TRBJ1-5|once|TRBV5-1
TGCGCCAGCAGCTTGGTAGGGGGACAGGGCACTCAGCCCCAGCATTTT
CASSLVGGQGTQPQHF
>-|TRBJ1-2|-|TRBV30
TGTGCCTGGAATTCCAGGCAAGGCTACACCTTC
CAWNSRQGYTF
>TRBD2|TRBJ2-1|-|TRBV13
TGTGCCAGCAGCTTCCGGACTAGCGGGAGTAAGGATGAGCAGTTCTTC
CASSFRTSGSKDEQFF
>-|TRBJ2-1|-|TRBV10-1
TGCGCCAGCAGCGTGGAGGTAGCGGGACAGAATGAGCAGTTCTTC
CASSVEVAGQNEQFF
>TRBD1|TRBJ2-2|-|TRBV2
TGTGCCAGCAGTGAACCGGACAGGGGCGCGACGACGAACACCGGGGAGCTGTTTTTT
CASSEPDRGATTNTGELFF
>-|TRBJ2-3|once|TRBV19
TGTGCCAGTAGTAGCCGAGTGGTGGCTGGGCAAACAGATACGCAGTATTTT
CASSSRVVAGQTDTQYF
>-|TRBJ2-5|-|TRBV25-1
TGTGCCAGCAGTGAATCTAAAGGACAGCAAGAGACCCAGTACTTC
CASSESKGQQETQYF
>TRBD2|TRBJ2-1|-|TRBV4-3
TGCGCCAGCAGCCGGGTGCTAGCGGAGGCCTACAATGAGCAGTTCTTC
CASSRVLAEAYNEQFF
>-|TRBJ1-4|-|TRBV30
TGTGCCTGGAGCAGGACAGTTAATGAAAAACTGTTTTTT
CAWSRTVNEKLFF
>TRBD1|TRBJ2-3|-|TRBV2
TGTGCCAGCACTAGGGACAGGGGAGTGGATACGCAGTATTTT
CASTRDRGVDTQYF
>-|TRBJ2-7|-|TRBV3-1/TRBV3-2
TGTGCCAGCAGCTGGGAGAGTTACGAGCAGTACTTC
CASSWESYEQYF
>TRBD1|TRBJ2-7|-|TRBV28
TGTGCCAGCACTGCGGGGGACAGGGGTTACGAGCAGTACTTC
CASTAGDRGYEQYF
>-|TRBJ1-6|-|TRBV28
TGTGCCAGCAGTTTATCAACAGGGCGGGATTCACCCCTCCACTTT
CASSLSTGRDSPLHF
>-|TRBJ2-7|-|TRBV29-1
TGCAGCGTTGCCCCCGAGCCTTTCTACGAGCAGTACTTC
CSVAPEPFYEQYF
>TRBD1|TRBJ2-7|-|TRBV20-1
TGCAGTGCTAGTTTTCCAGGGGGCGTATACGAGCAGTACTTC
CSASFPGGVYEQYF
>TRBD1|TRBJ1-6|few|TRBV10-3
TGTGCCATCGGGGGGGACAGGGTTTCACCCCTCCACTTT
CAIGGDRVSPLHF
>-|TRBJ1-3|once|TRBV28
TGTGCCAGCAGTCTGACACATAGCTCTGGAAACACCATATATTTT
CASSLTHSSGNTIYF
>TRBD2|TRBJ2-1|-|TRBV30
TGTGCCTGGAGTGCCGGGACTAGCGGGATCGATGAGCAGTTCTTC
CAWSAGTSGIDEQFF
>TRBD1|TRBJ1-1|-|TRBV5-1
TGCGCCAGCAGCTTGGATACGGGACAGGGGAACACTGAAGCTTTCTTT
CASSLDTGQGNTEAFF
>-|TRBJ2-2|-|TRBV7-9
TGTGCCAGCAGCTTATGGGTAGGGGACTACACCGGGGAGCTGTTTTTT
CASSLWVGDYTGELFF
>-|TRBJ2-7|-|TRBV27
TGTGCCAGCAGTTTAACTCAGGGCGGCTACGAGCAGTACTTC
CASSLTQGGYEQYF
>TRBD2|TRBJ2-7|-|TRBV19
TGTGCCAGTAGTATACTACCGGGACTAGCAGGTTACGAGCAGTACTTC
CASSILPGLAGYEQYF
>-|TRBJ2-7|-|TRBV9
TGTGCCAGCAGCGTCCAAAGTGCGGCCGAGCAGTACTTC
CASSVQSAAEQYF
>-|TRBJ1-1|-|TRBV5-6
TGTGCCAGCAGCTTGTTCGGGAGTGGGGTGAACACTGAAGCTTTCTTT
CASSLFGSGVNTEAFF